What follows describes a single T cell receptor beta chain. The antigen remains undetermined. The data originate from a study of T cell clones after liver transplantation. Study-wide background: Third-party-reactive TCRbeta sequences from pre-transplant mixed lymphocyte reactions served as antigen-independent comparators. Samples came pre-transplant, pre-randomization before withdrawal, and post-randomization after withdrawal ended.

CDR1 SGHDT and CDR2 YYEEEE come from the germline V gene. The ends were cut back, 6 bases at V and 4 bases at J, with 13 bases in the middle. The CDR3 has 13 amino acids. Libraries were prepared by immunoSEQ multiplex PCR; TCRdb keeps only in-frame clonotypes and omits some of them. This sample has fewer than 110,000 clones; approximately 79% occur once, and the top ten carry approximately 3%. Whole-study findings and limits: Post-transplant time points were not standardized, so conclusions are preliminary.

The sample in question was CD4+ T cells from blood, obtained around 44 months after liver transplant. The receptor was isolated from a human patient who received a liver transplant. Among the T cells, some may be from the graft donor. The V and J genes are TRBV5-6 and TRBJ1-2; TRBD1 might be the D (5 bases). CDR3 sequence: CASNGKGSYGYTF. CDR3 DNA sequence: TGTGCCAGCAACGGAAAGGGGTCCTATGGCTACACCTTC.